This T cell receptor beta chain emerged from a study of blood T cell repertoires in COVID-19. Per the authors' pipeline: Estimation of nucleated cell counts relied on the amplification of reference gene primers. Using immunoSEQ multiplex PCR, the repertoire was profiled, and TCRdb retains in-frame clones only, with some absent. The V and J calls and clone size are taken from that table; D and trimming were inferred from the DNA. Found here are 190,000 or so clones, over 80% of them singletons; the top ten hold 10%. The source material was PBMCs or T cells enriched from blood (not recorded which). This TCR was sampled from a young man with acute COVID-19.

The CDR3: CASSGGGRAGDRDTQYF. As DNA, the CDR3 is TGTGCCAGCAGCGGCGGGGGGCGAGCGGGAGATAGAGATACGCAGTATTTT. This rearrangement joins TRBV5-6 to TRBJ2-3; 8 bases fit TRBD2. The length of the CDR3 is 17 residues. Germline CDR1 reads SGHDT; CDR2 reads YYEEEE. Germline trimming cut 4 bases from V and 5 bases from J; bases unmatched to any gene: 15.